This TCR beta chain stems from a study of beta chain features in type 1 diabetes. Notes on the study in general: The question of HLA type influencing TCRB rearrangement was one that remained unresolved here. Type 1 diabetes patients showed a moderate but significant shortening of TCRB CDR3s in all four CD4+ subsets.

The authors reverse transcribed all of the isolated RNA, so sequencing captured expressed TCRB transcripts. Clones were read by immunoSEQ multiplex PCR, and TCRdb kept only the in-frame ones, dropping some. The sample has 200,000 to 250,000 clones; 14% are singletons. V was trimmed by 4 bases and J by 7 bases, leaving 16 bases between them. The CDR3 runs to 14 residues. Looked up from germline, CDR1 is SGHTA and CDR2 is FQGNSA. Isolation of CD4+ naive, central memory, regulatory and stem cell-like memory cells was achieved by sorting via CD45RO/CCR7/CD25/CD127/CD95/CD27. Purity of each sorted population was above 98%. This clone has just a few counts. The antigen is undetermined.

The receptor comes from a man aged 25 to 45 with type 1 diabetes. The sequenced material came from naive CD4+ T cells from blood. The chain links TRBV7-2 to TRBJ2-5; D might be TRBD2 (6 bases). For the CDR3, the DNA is TGTGCCAGCAGCTCCTTCGTCCTGGGGGGGACCCAGTACTTC. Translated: CASSSFVLGGTQYF.